This entry lists 26 T cell receptor beta chains sequenced from one sample in a study of blood T cell repertoires in COVID-19. TCRdb's copy holds only in-frame clones and misses some; the assay was immunoSEQ multiplex PCR. Of about 120,000 clones listed, approximately 82% were seen once; the top ten hold less than 8%. Input material: peripheral blood. These receptor sequences come from a man between 65 and 80 years old with active or convalescent COVID-19.

The rearrangement uses TRBV20-1 and TRBJ1-2; weak D call: TRBD1 (5 bases). The CDR3 consists of 11 residues. Trimming took 2 bases from V and 8 from J, leaving 9 bases between them. CDR1 and CDR2 (germline): DFQATT, SNEGSKA (reference sequence). CDR3 amino acids: CSARQGGGYTF. For the CDR3, the DNA is TGCAGTGCTAGACAGGGTGGAGGCTACACCTTC.

The chain uses TRBV7-6 and TRBJ2-7; 9 bases match TRBD2. V lost 0 bases, J lost 2 bases, and 5 bases stayed unmatched. Germline CDR1 SGHVS, CDR2 FNYEAQ. The CDR3 length is 16 residues. CDR3: CASSLALASGTYEQYF. CDR3 nucleotide sequence: TGTGCCAGCAGCTTAGCATTGGCTAGCGGGACCTACGAGCAGTACTTC.

CDR3 region: CASRGITGFYNEKLFF. The CDR3 DNA reads as TGTGCCAGCAGAGGAATTACAGGGTTCTATAATGAAAAACTGTTTTTT. The J gene is TRBJ1-4, the V gene TRBV28, with a possible D match to TRBD1 (6 bases). V was shortened by 6 bases and J by 4 bases, with 18 bases between the two germline ends. CDR3 length: 16 amino acids. CDR1 is MDHEN and CDR2 is SYDVKM in the germline V gene.

The rearrangement joins TRBV11-3 to TRBJ2-3; the D gene is possibly TRBD2 (7 bases). The germline V and J ends were trimmed by 3 bases and 6 bases, with 19 bases remaining between them. In germline, CDR1 is SGHNT, CDR2 YENEEA. The CDR3 runs to 16 residues. CDR3 nucleotide sequence: TGTGCCAGCAGCTTGCGGAGAGGGAGGGGGGATGATACGCAGTATTTT. This codes for CASSLRRGRGDDTQYF.

This sequence joins TRBV5-6 and TRBJ2-2; a weak D match, TRBD1 (5 bases). The V and J ends lost 3 bases and 1 base respectively, with 7 bases between them. CDR1 is SGHDT, CDR2 YYEEEE, per germline. The CDR3 consists of 14 residues. Written as DNA, the CDR3 is TGTGCCAGCAGCTACGACAGGAACACCGGGGAGCTGTTTTTT. This codes for CASSYDRNTGELFF. Filled out from reference TRBV5-6 and TRBJ2-2, the complete variable domain reads DAGVTQSPTHLIKTRGQQVTLRCSPKSGHDTVSWYQQALGQGPQFIFQYYEEEERQRGNFPDRFSGHQFPNYSSELNVNALLLGDSALYLCASSYDRNTGELFFGEGSRLTVL.

J is TRBJ1-1 and V is TRBV6-2 or TRBV6-3; TRBD1 agrees at 9 bases. The CDR3 is 18 residues long. Germline CDR1 is MNHEY and CDR2 is SVGEGT. V lost 2 bases to trimming and J lost 3 bases; unmatched junction nucleotides: 13. CDR3 sequence reads: CASSYPTGTGQTHTEAFF. The CDR3 nucleotides read TGTGCCAGCAGTTACCCCACAGGGACAGGGCAAACCCACACTGAAGCTTTCTTT.

The rearrangement links TRBV4-1 to TRBJ2-3, with 11 bases identical to TRBD2. The CDR3 has 18 amino acids. Trimming at V came to 0 bases and at J to 7 bases, leaving 12 bases not matched to a gene. Germline CDR1 reads MGHRA; CDR2 reads YSYEKL. CDR3 residues: CASSQDLETSGVGNTQYF. The DNA for the CDR3 is TGCGCCAGCAGCCAAGATCTGGAGACTAGCGGGGTAGGGAATACGCAGTATTTT.

The rearrangement joins TRBV28 to TRBJ2-3, with a possible D match to TRBD1 (6 bases). V was shortened by 4 bases and J by 2 bases, with 13 bases between the two germline ends. Germline CDR1 reads MDHEN; CDR2 reads SYDVKM. The CDR3 sequence is 15 residues long. CDR3 nucleotides: TGTGCCAGCAGTTGGACAGCTTCCCTCACAGATACGCAGTATTTT. It specifies CASSWTASLTDTQYF.

The table lists this clone with a count of one. The V gene is TRBV5-1, the J gene TRBJ2-1; 11 bases fit TRBD2. The germline gives CDR1 SGHRS, CDR2 YFSETQ. This CDR3 spans 15 amino acids. The junction had 4 bases not matched to a gene; V was cut back by 6 bases and J by 2 bases. CDR3 sequence reads: CASTIAGGPYNEQFF. CDR3 nucleotides: TGCGCCAGCACAATAGCGGGGGGGCCCTACAATGAGCAGTTCTTC.

The chain has TRBV6-6 and TRBJ1-5; 7 nucleotides align to TRBD1. The CDR3 runs 15 residues. After removal of 2 bases from V and 2 bases from J, the junction contained 3 bases not matched to a gene. Per germline, CDR1 MNHNY and CDR2 SVGAGI (reference sequence). DNA for the CDR3: TGTGCCAGCAGTTACGTCCAGGGGGGCAATCAGCCCCAGCATTTT. Its translation is CASSYVQGGNQPQHF.

This clone occurred once. The chain employs TRBV7-3 and TRBJ1-1; D ambiguous. Germline V CDR1 and CDR2: SGHTA, FQGTGA. CDR3 length: 14 residues. With 4 bases removed from V and 1 base from J, the gap between germline ends came to 10 bases. For the CDR3, the DNA is TGTGCCAGCAGCTCTGGCCCCCAGAACACTGAAGCTTTCTTT. This translates into CASSSGPQNTEAFF.

Here the CDR3 reads CASSSAGGSSYNEQFF. The CDR3 DNA sequence: TGTGCCAGCAGTTCCGCGGGGGGTAGCTCCTACAATGAGCAGTTCTTC. The chain employs TRBV6-2 or TRBV6-3 and TRBJ2-1, with 8 bases matching TRBD2. The CDR3 covers 16 residues. V lost 4 bases, J lost 0 bases, and 5 bases stayed unmatched. Germline V gene data show CDR1 as MNHEY and CDR2 as SVGEGT.

V usage is TRBV24-1 and J usage is TRBJ1-1; 10 bases agree with TRBD1. V gave up 4 bases and J gave up 0 bases; unmatched junction bases: 1. The CDR3 sequence is 15 residues long. Per germline, CDR1 KGHDR and CDR2 SFDVKD. CDR3 nucleotide sequence: TGTGCCACCAGTGAAGACAGGGGGCTGAACACTGAAGCTTTCTTT. Translated, it gives CATSEDRGLNTEAFF.

In this sample, this clone turned up many times. The rearrangement joins TRBV7-9 to TRBJ2-7; tentative D call: TRBD2 (7 bases). The CDR3 covers 14 residues. Germline assignment: CDR1 SEHNR and CDR2 FQNEAQ (reference sequence). Trimming stripped 4 bases from V and 5 bases from J, with 15 bases between. CDR3 in DNA: TGTGCCAGCAGCTACGCGGGGAGGGGGAACGAGCAGTACTTC. Amino acid sequence: CASSYAGRGNEQYF.

J is TRBJ1-6 and V is TRBV19; 7 bases fit TRBD1. The V and J ends lost 6 bases and 6 bases, in that order; junction bases with no gene match: 5. The germline V gene encodes CDR1 LNHDA and CDR2 SQIVND (reference sequence). The CDR3 is 14 amino acids. The CDR3 loop is CASRQTGLNSPLHF. The CDR3 region has the DNA TGTGCCAGTAGGCAGACAGGGCTTAATTCACCCCTCCACTTT.

The rearrangement joins TRBV18 to TRBJ2-7, with 9 bases identical to TRBD1. The germline CDR1 and CDR2 sequences are KGHSH and LQKENI. Germline trimming cut 4 bases from V and 7 bases from J; bases unmatched to any gene: 14. The CDR3 contains 16 residues. CDR3 protein: CASSRSTGTGMMEQYF. The CDR3 DNA sequence: TGTGCCAGCTCACGGTCTACCGGGACAGGGATGATGGAGCAGTACTTC.

The J gene is TRBJ2-1, the V gene TRBV4-1; the match to TRBD2 covers 7 bases. The CDR3 spans 15 residues. Germline loops: CDR1 MGHRA, CDR2 YSYEKL. V was clipped by 4 bases and J by 2 bases; unmatched bases: 5. The CDR3 protein is CASSPGAGTYNEQFF. The CDR3 coding sequence is TGCGCCAGCAGCCCAGGAGCGGGAACCTACAATGAGCAGTTCTTC.

The V call is TRBV7-9, the J call TRBJ2-7, with D perhaps matching TRBD2 (6 bases). The ends were cut back, 0 bases at V and 4 bases at J, with 10 bases in the middle. The CDR3 totals 14 residues. CDR1 and CDR2 from the germline V gene are SEHNR and FQNEAQ (reference sequence). Here the CDR3 reads CASSLAAGTYEQYF. The CDR3 DNA follows: TGTGCCAGCAGCTTAGCGGCGGGAACTTACGAGCAGTACTTC.

The gene calls are TRBV9 and TRBJ1-5; D is ambiguous. The germline V gene encodes CDR1 SGDLS and CDR2 YYNGEE. The length of the CDR3 is 14 residues. Trimming took 3 bases from V and 5 from J, leaving 12 bases between them. Here the CDR3 reads CASSEEGIDQPQHF. The DNA of the CDR3 is TGTGCCAGCAGCGAGGAGGGCATAGATCAGCCCCAGCATTTT.

The rearrangement links TRBV4-1 to TRBJ2-5, with D perhaps TRBD2 (6 bases). Germline lookup yields CDR1 MGHRA and CDR2 YSYEKL. The V gene lost 1 base and the J gene lost 4 bases, with 13 bases spanning the gap. The CDR3 extends over 15 amino acids. CDR3: CASSQVGGRLETQYF. As DNA, the CDR3 is TGCGCCAGCAGCCAAGTTGGAGGGCGACTAGAGACCCAGTACTTC.

The genes are TRBV2 and TRBJ2-5, with TRBD1 matching over 9 bases. The length of the CDR3 is 16 residues. Unmatched junction bases numbered 9, after V lost 5 bases and J lost 2 bases. Germline assignment: CDR1 SNHLY and CDR2 FYNNEI. Here the CDR3 reads CASSRPGTGIQETQYF. The CDR3 bases are TGTGCCAGCAGTCGTCCCGGGACAGGGATTCAAGAGACCCAGTACTTC.

The chain is built from TRBV7-2 and TRBJ2-7; D is unclear. V was clipped by 5 bases and J by 3 bases, with 8 bases between them. The CDR3 has 12 amino acids. Germline lookup yields CDR1 SGHTA and CDR2 FQGNSA. CDR3 sequence: CASSHQNYEQYF. The CDR3 DNA is TGTGCCAGCAGCCATCAAAACTACGAGCAGTACTTC.

The V and J genes are TRBV7-2 and TRBJ2-3, with D maybe TRBD1 (5 bases). The CDR3 consists of 14 residues. CDR1 and CDR2 from the germline V gene are SGHTA and FQGNSA. V was shortened by 0 bases and J by 7 bases, with 11 bases between the two germline ends. CDR3 sequence: CASSLALGDHTQYF. CDR3 sequence (DNA): TGTGCCAGCAGCTTAGCCTTAGGGGATCATACGCAGTATTTT.

This rearrangement joins TRBV6-5 to TRBJ1-2; unclear D gene. The CDR3 consists of 14 residues. From germline, CDR1 is MNHEY and CDR2 SVGAGI. Trimming left V 2 bases short and J 3 bases short, with 10 bases between. The CDR3 here is CASSYRGIDYGYTF. In DNA form, the CDR3 reads TGTGCCAGCAGTTACAGAGGGATCGACTATGGCTACACCTTC.

This chain links TRBV2 with TRBJ1-2, with D unclear. Per germline, CDR1 SNHLY and CDR2 FYNNEI. This CDR3 is built from 14 residues. The germline V and J ends were trimmed by 3 bases and 3 bases, with 11 bases remaining between them. The CDR3 sequence: CASSEAGMYYGYTF. In DNA form, the CDR3 reads TGTGCCAGCAGTGAGGCAGGCATGTACTATGGCTACACCTTC.

This clone came up a few times. The sample carries other DNA sequences with the same CDR3. This sequence joins TRBV19 and TRBJ2-6; 8 bases match TRBD1. Germline V gene sequence: CDR1 LNHDA, CDR2 SQIVND (reference sequence). The CDR3 is 15 amino acids. V shed 6 bases and J 4 bases; nucleotides not matched to a gene: 5. CDR3 nucleotides: TGTGCCAGTAGGCGACAGGGGTACGGGGCCAACGTCCTGACTTTC. Translating it yields CASRRQGYGANVLTF.